Below, one T cell receptor beta chain is given with its context. Antigen specificity is unknown. The donors, aged roughly 6 to 90, were healthy Caucasians from Russia. PBMCs, at least 7 million per sample, were isolated. The data originate from a study of blood T cells in healthy people across ages. The study's findings and limits: Long-lived donors carried more naive CD4+ cells and greater diversity than aged donors.

The CDR3 is 14 amino acids. Germline CDR1 SGHTA, CDR2 FQGNSA. Trimming removed 6 bases from V and 10 bases from J, with 20 bases in between. A sample-barcoded 5' primer and a J-beta primer mix were used in a second PCR of roughly 6 to 11 cycles. MiXCR was run by TCRdb on the 5' RACE reads, yielding one entry per CDR3 protein. The table includes over a million distinct CDR3 sequences, roughly 64% detected once. The chain is built from TRBV7-2 and TRBJ2-3; D uncertain. The sequenced sample was blood. The TCR was taken from a man aged 18 to 30 in good health. The CDR3 spells CASRPASLGSPQYF. The CDR3 DNA follows: TGTGCCAGCAGACCCGCAAGCCTCGGGTCTCCGCAGTATTTT. Looking up the rest from reference TRBV7-2 and TRBJ2-3 gives the full variable domain: GAGVSQSPSNKVTEKGKDVELRCDPISGHTALYWYRQSLGQGLEFLIYFQGNSAPDKSGLPSDRFSAERTGGSVSTLTIQRTQQEDSAVYLCASRPASLGSPQYFGPGTRLTVL.